This T cell receptor (beta chain) comes out of a study of cytomegalovirus exposure and HLA in healthy donors. Study findings and constraints: Immune exposure data for these donors was limited to CMV serostatus. Some V segments, including TRBV6-2 and TRBV6-3, were excluded as indistinguishable. Generally TCR sequences proved uncommon, though certain public TCRs appeared in numerous donors. Later analysis indicated greater clonal expansion among HLA-associated TCR beta chains than among equally common other chains.

Comments on this clone: Its antigen is not known.

PCR used 60 Vbeta primers and 13 Jbeta primers. Repertoires were generated with immunoSEQ multiplex PCR, while TCRdb's copy carries only in-frame clones and drops some. The sample holds 80,000 to 95,000 clones, roughly 80% seen once. The germline CDR1 and CDR2 sequences are MDHEN and SYDVKM. Trimming removed 5 bases from V and 2 bases from J, with 9 bases in between. There are 13 residues in the CDR3. The V call is TRBV28, the J call TRBJ1-2; D possibly corresponds to TRBD1 (5 bases). The TCR sequence derives from a woman aged 25 to 39 in good health and CMV-seronegative. The sequenced material came from PBMCs. The DNA of the CDR3 is TGTGCCAGCAGTCGGGACTCCAACTATGGCTACACCTTC. Residues: CASSRDSNYGYTF.